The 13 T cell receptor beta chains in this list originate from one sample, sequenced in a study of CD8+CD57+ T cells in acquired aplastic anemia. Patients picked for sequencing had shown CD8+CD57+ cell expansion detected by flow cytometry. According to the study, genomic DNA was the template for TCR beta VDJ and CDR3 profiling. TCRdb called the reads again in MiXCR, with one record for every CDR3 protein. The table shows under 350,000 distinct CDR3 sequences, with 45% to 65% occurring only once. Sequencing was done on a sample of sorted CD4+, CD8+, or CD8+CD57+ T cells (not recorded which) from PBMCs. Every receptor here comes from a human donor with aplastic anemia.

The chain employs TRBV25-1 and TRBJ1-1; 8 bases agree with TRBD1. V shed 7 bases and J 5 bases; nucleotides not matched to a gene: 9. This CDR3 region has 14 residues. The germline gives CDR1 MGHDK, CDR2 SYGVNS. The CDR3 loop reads CASTATGVDTEAFF. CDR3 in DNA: TGTGCCAGCACCGCGACAGGGGTGGATACTGAAGCTTTCTTT.

The CDR3 loop reads CASSDPSGYYERYF. As DNA, the CDR3 is TGTGCCAGCAGTGACCCTAGCGGGTACTACGAGCGGTACTTC. This chain connects TRBV2 to TRBJ2-5; TRBD2 matches 8 bases. The germline V gene encodes CDR1 SNHLY and CDR2 FYNNEI. Trimming cost V 3 bases and J 13 bases; bases outside gene matches: 13. There are 14 residues in the CDR3.

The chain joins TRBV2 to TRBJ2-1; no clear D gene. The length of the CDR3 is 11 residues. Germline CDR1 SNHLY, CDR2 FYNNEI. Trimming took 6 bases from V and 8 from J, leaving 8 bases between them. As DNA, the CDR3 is TGTGCCAGCAGCCCCCCCGATGAGCAGTTCTTC. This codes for CASSPPDEQFF.

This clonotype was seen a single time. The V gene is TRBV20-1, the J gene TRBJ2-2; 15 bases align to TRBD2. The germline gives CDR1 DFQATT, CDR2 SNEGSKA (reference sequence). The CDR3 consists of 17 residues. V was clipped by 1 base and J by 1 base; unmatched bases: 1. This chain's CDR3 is CSARGTSGGVNTGELFF. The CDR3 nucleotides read TGCAGTGCTAGAGGGACTAGCGGGGGGGTGAACACCGGGGAGCTGTTTTTT.

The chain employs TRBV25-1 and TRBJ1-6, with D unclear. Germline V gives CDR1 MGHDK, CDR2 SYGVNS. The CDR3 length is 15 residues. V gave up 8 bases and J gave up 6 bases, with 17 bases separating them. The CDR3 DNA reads TGTGCCAGCGTTGCGGGAGGCGAATTTAATTCACCCCTCCACTTT. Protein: CASVAGGEFNSPLHF.

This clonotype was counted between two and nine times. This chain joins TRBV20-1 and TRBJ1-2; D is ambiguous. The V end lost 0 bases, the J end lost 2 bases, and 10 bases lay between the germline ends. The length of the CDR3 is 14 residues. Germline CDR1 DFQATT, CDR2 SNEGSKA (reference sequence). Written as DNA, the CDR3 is TGCAGTGCTAGAGATCTCGGGCAAAACTATGGCTACACCTTC. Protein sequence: CSARDLGQNYGYTF.

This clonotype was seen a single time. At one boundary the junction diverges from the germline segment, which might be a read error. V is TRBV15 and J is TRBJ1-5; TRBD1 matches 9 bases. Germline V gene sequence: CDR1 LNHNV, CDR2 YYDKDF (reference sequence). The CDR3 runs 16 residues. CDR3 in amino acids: CATSFRQGGSNQPLHF. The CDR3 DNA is TGTGCCACCAGCTTCCGACAGGGGGGGAGCAATCAGCCCCTGCATTTT.

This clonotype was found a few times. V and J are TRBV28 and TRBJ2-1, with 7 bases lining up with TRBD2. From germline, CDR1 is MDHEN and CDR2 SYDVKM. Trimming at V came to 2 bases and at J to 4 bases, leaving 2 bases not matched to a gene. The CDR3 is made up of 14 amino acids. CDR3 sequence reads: CASSLPGGYNEQFF. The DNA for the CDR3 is TGTGCCAGCAGTTTACCCGGGGGGTACAATGAGCAGTTCTTC.

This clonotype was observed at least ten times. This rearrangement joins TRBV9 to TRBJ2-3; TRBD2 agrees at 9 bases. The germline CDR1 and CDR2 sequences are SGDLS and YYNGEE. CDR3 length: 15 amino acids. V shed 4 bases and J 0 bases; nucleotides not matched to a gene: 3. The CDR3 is CASSRSGGSTDTQYF. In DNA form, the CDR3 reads TGTGCCAGCAGCAGAAGCGGGGGGAGCACAGATACGCAGTATTTT.

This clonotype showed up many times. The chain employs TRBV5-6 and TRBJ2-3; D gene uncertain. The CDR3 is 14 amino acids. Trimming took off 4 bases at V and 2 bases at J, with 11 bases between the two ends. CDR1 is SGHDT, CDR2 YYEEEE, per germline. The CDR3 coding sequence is TGTGCCAGCAGCGTTACGGGTCTCACAGATACGCAGTATTTT. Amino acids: CASSVTGLTDTQYF. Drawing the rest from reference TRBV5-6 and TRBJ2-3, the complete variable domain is DAGVTQSPTHLIKTRGQQVTLRCSPKSGHDTVSWYQQALGQGPQFIFQYYEEEERQRGNFPDRFSGHQFPNYSSELNVNALLLGDSALYLCASSVTGLTDTQYFGPGTRLTVL.

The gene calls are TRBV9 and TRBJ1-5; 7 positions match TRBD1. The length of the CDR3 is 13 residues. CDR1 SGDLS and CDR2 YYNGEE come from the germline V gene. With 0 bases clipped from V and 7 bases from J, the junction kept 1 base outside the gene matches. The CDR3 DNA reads TGTGCCAGCAGCGTAGCACAGGGGCAGCCCCAGCATTTT. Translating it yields CASSVAQGQPQHF.

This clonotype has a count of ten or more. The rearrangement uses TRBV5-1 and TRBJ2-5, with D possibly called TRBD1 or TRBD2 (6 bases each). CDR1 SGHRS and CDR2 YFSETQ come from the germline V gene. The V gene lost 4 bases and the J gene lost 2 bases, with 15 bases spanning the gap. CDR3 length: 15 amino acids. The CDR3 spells CASSAGGGLQETQYF. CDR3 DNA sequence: TGCGCCAGCAGCGCGGGTGGGGGGCTTCAAGAGACCCAGTACTTC.

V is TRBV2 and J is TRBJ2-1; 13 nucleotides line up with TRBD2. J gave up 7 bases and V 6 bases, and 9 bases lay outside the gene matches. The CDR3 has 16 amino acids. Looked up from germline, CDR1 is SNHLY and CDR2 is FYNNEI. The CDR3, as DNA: TGTGCCAGCAGCGGACTAGCGGGAGCCCCCCCGAATGAGCAGTTCTTC. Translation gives CASSGLAGAPPNEQFF.